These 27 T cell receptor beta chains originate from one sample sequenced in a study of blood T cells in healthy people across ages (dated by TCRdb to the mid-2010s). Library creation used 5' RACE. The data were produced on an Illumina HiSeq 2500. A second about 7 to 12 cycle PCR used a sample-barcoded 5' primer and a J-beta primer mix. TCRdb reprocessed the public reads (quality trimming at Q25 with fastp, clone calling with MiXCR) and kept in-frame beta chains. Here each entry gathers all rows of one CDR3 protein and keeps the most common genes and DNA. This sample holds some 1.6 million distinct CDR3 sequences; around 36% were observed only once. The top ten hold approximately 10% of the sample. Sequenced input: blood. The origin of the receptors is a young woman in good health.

DNA of the CDR3: TGTGCCAGCAGTACATCTAAGCTGGAGCAGTTCTTC. Amino acids: CASSTSKLEQFF. J is TRBJ2-1 and V is TRBV2; no reliable D call. Deletions cut 5 bases from V and 10 bases from J, with 12 bases between. Germline assignment: CDR1 SNHLY and CDR2 FYNNEI. The CDR3 is 12 amino acids.

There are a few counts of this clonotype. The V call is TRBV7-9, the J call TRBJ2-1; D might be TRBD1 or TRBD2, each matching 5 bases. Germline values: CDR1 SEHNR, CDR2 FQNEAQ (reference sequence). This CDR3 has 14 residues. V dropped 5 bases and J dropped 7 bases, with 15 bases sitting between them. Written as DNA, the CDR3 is TGTGCCAGCAGCCCTAGAGGGGCAGGTAATGAGCAGTTCTTC. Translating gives CASSPRGAGNEQFF.

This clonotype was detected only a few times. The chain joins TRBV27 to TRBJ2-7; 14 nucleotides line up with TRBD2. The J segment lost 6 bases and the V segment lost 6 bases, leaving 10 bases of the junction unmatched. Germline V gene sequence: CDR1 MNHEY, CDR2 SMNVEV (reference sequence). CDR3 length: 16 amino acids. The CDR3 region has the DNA TGTGCCAGCAGATCCGGGACTAGCGGGAGATCGGGCGAGCAGTACTTC. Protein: CASRSGTSGRSGEQYF.

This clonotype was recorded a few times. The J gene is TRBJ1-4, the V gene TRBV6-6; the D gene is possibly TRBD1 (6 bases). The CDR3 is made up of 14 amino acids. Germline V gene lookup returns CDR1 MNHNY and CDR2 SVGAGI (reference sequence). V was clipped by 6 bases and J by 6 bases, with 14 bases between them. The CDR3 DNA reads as TGTGCCAGCAGGCGGGCGGGGGCCGATGAAAAACTGTTTTTT. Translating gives CASRRAGADEKLFF.

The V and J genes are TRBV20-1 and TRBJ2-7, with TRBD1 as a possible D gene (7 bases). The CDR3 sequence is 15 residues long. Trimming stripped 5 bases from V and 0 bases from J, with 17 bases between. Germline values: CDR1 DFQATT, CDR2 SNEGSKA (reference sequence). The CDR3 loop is CSAERGDRLSYEQYF. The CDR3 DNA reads TGCAGTGCTGAGCGCGGGGACAGACTCTCCTACGAGCAGTACTTC.

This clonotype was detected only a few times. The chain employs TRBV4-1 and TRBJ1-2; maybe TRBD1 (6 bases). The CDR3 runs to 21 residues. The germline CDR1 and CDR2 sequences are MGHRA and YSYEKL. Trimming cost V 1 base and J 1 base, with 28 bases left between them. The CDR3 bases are TGCGCCAGCAGCCAAGTGGTCCGGGACCGGGACAAATCTACAAATAACTATGGCTACACCTTC. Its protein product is CASSQVVRDRDKSTNNYGYTF.

The CDR3, as DNA: TGTGCCAGCTCACCAAATTACAGGACCCGGAGAGAAGCTTTCTTT. Residues: CASSPNYRTRREAFF. The chain combines TRBV18 with TRBJ1-1; possibly TRBD1 for D (5 bases). This CDR3 has 15 residues. Trimming left V 2 bases short and J 8 bases short, with 18 bases between. The germline V gene has CDR1 KGHSH and CDR2 LQKENI.

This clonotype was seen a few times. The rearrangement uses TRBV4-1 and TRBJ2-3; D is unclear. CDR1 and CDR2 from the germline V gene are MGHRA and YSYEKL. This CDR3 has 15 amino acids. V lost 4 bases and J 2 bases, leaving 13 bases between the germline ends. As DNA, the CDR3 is TGCGCCAGCAGCCTGGTACACAAGTACACAGATACGCAGTATTTT. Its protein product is CASSLVHKYTDTQYF.

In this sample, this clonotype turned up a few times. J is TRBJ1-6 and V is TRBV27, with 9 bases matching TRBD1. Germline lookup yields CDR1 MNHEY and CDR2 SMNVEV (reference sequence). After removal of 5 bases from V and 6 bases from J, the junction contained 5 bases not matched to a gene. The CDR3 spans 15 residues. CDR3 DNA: TGTGCCAGCAGTCTCGGGACAGGGAGTAATTCACCCCTCCACTTT. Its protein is CASSLGTGSNSPLHF.

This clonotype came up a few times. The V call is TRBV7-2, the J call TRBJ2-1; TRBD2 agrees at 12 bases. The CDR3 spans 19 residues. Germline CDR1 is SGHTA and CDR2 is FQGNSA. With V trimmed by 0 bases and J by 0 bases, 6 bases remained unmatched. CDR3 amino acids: CASSLAGGLAGSSYNEQFF. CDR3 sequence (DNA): TGTGCCAGCAGCTTAGCGGGTGGACTAGCGGGGAGCTCCTACAATGAGCAGTTCTTC.

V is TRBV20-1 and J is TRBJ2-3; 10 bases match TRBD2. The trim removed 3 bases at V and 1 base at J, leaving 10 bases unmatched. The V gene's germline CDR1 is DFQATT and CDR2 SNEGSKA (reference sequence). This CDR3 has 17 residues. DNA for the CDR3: TGCAGTGCTAGTTCCAGCGGGAGGGCCATTGGCACAGATACGCAGTATTTT. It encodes CSASSSGRAIGTDTQYF.

The CDR3 bases are TGCAGTGCTAGAGATCCTCGTGGGGGCCAACGTAGCACAGATACGCAGTATTTT. This gives the protein CSARDPRGGQRSTDTQYF. V usage is TRBV20-1 and J usage is TRBJ2-3, with D perhaps matching TRBD1 (6 bases). Germline CDR1 reads DFQATT; CDR2 reads SNEGSKA (reference sequence). Trimming cost V 0 bases and J 0 bases, with 19 bases left between them. CDR3 size: 18 residues.

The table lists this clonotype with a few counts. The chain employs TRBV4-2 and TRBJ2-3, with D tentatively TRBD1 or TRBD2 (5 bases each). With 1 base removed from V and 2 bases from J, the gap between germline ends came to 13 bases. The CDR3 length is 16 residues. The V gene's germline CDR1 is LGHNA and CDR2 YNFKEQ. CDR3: CASSQVDWGTTDTQYF. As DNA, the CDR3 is TGTGCCAGCAGCCAAGTCGACTGGGGGACCACAGATACGCAGTATTTT.

The CDR3 coding sequence is TGTGCCAGCAGTTACAACCGGGACAGGTCTTCCTACGAGCAGTACTTC. Protein: CASSYNRDRSSYEQYF. The rearrangement uses TRBV2 and TRBJ2-7, with 8 bases that match TRBD1. V was pared by 5 bases and J by 1 base, with 10 bases of the junction left unmatched. The CDR3 has 16 residues. The germline gives CDR1 SNHLY, CDR2 FYNNEI.

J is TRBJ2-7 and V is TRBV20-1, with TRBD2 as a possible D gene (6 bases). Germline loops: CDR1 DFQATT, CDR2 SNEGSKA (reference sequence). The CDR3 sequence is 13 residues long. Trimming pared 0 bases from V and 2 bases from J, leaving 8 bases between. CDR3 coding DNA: TGCAGTGCTAGAGAGGGGACTCCCTACGAGCAGTACTTC. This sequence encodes CSAREGTPYEQYF.

Here the CDR3 DNA reads TGCAGCCACCCGAGACAGGGGGGCGTAGAACTGTTTTTT. This translates into CSHPRQGGVELFF. V gene TRBV29-1 combines with J gene TRBJ1-4, with 9 bases identical to TRBD1. The CDR3 covers 13 residues. V was clipped by 8 bases and J by 12 bases; unmatched bases: 13. Germline V gene data show CDR1 as SQVTM and CDR2 as ANQGSEA.

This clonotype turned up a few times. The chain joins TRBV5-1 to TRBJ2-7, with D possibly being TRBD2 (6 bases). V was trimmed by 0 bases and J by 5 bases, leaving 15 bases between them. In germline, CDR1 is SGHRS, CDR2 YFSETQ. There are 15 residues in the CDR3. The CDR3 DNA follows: TGCGCCAGCAGCTTGGAGGCGGGACCCCGCGACGAGCAGTACTTC. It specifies CASSLEAGPRDEQYF.

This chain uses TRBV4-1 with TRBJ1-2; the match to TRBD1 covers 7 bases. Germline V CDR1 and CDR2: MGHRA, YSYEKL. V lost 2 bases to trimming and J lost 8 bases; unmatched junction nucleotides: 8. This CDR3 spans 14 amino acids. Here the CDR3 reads CASSQSRQGQGYTF. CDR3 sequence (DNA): TGCGCCAGCAGCCAATCTCGACAGGGTCAGGGCTACACCTTC.

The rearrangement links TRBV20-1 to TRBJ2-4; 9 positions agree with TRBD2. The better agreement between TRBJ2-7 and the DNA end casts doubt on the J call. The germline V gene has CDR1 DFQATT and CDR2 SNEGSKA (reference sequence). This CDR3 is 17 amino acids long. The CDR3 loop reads CSAILPRASGILYEQYF. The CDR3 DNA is TGCAGTGCTATTTTGCCGCGGGCTAGCGGGATACTATACGAGCAGTACTTC.

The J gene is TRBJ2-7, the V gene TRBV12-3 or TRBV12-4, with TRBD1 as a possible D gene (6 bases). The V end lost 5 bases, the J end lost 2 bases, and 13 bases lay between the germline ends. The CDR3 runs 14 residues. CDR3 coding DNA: TGTGCCAGCAGTAGGGACACAACTCCCTACGAGCAGTACTTC. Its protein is CASSRDTTPYEQYF.

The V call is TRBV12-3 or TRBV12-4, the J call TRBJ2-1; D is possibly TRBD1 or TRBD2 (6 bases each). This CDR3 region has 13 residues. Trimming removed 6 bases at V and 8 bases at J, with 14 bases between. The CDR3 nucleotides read TGTGCCAGCAGGGGGGGCCCAGTACATGAGCAGTTCTTC. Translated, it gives CASRGGPVHEQFF.

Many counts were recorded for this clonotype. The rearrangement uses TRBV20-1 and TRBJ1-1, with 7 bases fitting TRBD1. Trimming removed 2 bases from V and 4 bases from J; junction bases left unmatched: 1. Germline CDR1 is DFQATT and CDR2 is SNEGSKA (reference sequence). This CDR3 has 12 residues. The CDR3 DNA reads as TGCAGTGCTAGAAAGGGGGCCACTGAAGCTTTCTTT. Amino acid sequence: CSARKGATEAFF.

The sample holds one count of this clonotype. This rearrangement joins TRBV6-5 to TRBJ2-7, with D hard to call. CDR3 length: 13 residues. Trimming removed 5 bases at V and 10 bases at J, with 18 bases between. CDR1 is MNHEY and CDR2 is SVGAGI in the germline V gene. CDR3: CASSPDPTRTQYF. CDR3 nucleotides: TGTGCCAGCAGTCCGGACCCGACCCGAACCCAGTACTTC.

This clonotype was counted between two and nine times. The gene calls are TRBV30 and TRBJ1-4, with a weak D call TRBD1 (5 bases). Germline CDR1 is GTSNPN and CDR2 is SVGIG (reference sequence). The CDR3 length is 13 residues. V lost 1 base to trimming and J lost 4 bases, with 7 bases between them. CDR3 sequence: CAWSAGGNEKLFF. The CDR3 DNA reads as TGTGCCTGGAGTGCGGGGGGTAATGAAAAACTGTTTTTT. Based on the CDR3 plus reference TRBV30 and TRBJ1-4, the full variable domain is SQTIHQWPATLVQPVGSPLSLECTVEGTSNPNLYWYRQAAGRGLQLLFYSVGIGQISSEVPQNLSASRPQDRQFILSSKKLLLSDSGFYLCAWSAGGNEKLFFGSGTQLSVL.

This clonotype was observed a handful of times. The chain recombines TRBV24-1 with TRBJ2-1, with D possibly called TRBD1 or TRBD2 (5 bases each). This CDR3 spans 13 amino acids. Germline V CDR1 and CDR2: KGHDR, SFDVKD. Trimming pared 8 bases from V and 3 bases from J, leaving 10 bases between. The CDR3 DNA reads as TGTGCCACCAACGGGGACGGCTACAATGAGCAGTTCTTC. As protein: CATNGDGYNEQFF.

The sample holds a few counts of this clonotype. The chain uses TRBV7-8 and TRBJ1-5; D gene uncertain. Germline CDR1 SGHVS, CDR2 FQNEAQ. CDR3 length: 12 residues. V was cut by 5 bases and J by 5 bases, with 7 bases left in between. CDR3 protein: CASSLAHQPQHF. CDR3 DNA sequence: TGTGCCAGCAGCCTTGCTCATCAGCCCCAGCATTTT.

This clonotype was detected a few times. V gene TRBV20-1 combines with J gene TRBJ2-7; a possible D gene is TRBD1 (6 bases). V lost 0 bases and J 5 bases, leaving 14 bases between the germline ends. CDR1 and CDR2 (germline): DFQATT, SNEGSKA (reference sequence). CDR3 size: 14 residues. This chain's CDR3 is CSAREGARVHEQYF. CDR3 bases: TGCAGTGCTAGAGAGGGGGCGAGGGTCCACGAGCAGTACTTC.